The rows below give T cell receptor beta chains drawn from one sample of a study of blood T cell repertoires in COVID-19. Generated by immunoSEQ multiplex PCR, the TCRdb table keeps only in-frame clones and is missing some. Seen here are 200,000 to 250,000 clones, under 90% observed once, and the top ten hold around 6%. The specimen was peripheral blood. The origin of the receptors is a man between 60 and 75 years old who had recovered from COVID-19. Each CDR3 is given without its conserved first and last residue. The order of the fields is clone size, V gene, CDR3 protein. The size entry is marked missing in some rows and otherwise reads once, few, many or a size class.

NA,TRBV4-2,ASSQSWGQGVSYT
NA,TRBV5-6,ASSVAITGLAFGELF
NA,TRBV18,ASSPLEEAF
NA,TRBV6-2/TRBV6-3,ASSYSGDSSYEQY
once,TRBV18,ASSATSGLYNEQF
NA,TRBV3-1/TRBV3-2,ASRGLAGAGEQY
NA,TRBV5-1,ASSLGLAVQETQY
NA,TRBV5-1,ASSSERLEQY
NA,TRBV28,ASLSGQANTEAF
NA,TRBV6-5,ASRGQANEKLF
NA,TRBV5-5,ASHGGDTTNEKLF
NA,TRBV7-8,ASSLMTSLGNEQF
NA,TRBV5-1,ASSPELAGGLDTQY
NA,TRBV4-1,ASSQTQGMASPLH
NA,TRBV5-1,ASSSPGQPPTNEKLF
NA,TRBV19,ASMGRGNTGELF
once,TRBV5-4,ASSFISGSGNTQY
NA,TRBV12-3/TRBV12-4,ASSPDREYGYT
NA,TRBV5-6,ASSTTGRNTGELF
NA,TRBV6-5,ASRDQGSSNQPQH
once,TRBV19,ASSVTGYGQPQH
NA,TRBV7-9,ASSFGRSSYEQY
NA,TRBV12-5,ASGLGTSQETQY
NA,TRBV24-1,ATSVLPKGQSANYGYT
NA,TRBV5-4,ASGRDSSTDTQY
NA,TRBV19,ASSIRDTHGYT
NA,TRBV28,ASSTQGSGNTIY
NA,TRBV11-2,ASSLGGTKVAQY
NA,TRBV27,ASRTFQGGRGETQY
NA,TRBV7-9,ASSYGTSGKSYEQY
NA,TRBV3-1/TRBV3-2,ASSQARDEQY
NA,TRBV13,ASGLGSSGVNTGELF
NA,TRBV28,ASSFPGQSYEQY
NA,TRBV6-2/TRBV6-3,ASSYAGSALGEQY
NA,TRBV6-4,ASSPDNYQPQH
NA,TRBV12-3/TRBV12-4,ASSSQQGYEQY
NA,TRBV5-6,ASSSGQATQTQY
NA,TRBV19,ASSIGRPGGELF
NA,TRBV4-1,ASSQDENGSYEQY
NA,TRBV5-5,ASSLDKGKGEKLF
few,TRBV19,ASKRDYNSPLH
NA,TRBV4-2,ASSLIGTGVLNTGELF
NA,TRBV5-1,ASSLGDRSDYGYT
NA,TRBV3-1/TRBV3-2,ASSQDFMTSGGAKNIQY
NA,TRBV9,ASSVGGQGSSGYT
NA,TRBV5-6,ASSFQAGALQETQY
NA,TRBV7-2,ASSQYGQGETQY
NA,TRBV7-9,ASSELSTGSY
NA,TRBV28,ASVLKPQGTEAF
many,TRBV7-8,ASSLDLPQGGRNTIY
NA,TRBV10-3,AISVQPNYGYT
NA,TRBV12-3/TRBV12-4,ASSKTGKETQY
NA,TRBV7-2,ASSRKTGNTEAF
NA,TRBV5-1,ASSLASEEYEQY
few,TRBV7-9,ASSMPGQGHEQY
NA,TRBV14,ASSQDGAGYGYT
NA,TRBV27,ASMGRQKKTGRYGYT